Presented here are 12 T cell receptor beta chains from one specimen sequenced in a study of neurological immune-mediated disorders. Time point reported: longitudinal time-point 1 (baseline). TCRdb itself ran the 5' RACE reads through MiXCR, one entry per CDR3 protein. The sample holds 47,000 or so distinct CDR3 sequences; over 8% are singletons and the top ten take about 1.5%. The sequencing input was PBMCs. All receptors come from a middle-aged woman in good health.

This clonotype came up many times. This chain connects TRBV20-1 to TRBJ1-2; TRBD1 agrees at 9 bases. The CDR3 is made up of 15 amino acids. The J segment lost 1 base and the V segment lost 3 bases, leaving 6 bases of the junction unmatched. Looked up from germline, CDR1 is DFQATT and CDR2 is SNEGSKA (reference sequence). DNA of the CDR3: TGCAGTGCTAGGACCAGACAGGGGGGTAACTATGGCTACACCTTC. Amino acids: CSARTRQGGNYGYTF.

This clonotype occurred many times. The V call is TRBV5-1, the J call TRBJ2-6; 9 bases map to TRBD1. Germline-derived CDR1 and CDR2 are SGHRS and YFSETQ. The CDR3 spans 17 residues. V gave up 4 bases and J gave up 1 base; unmatched junction bases: 6. The CDR3 region is CASSRTGAPSGANVLTF. The CDR3 nucleotides read TGCGCCAGCAGCAGGACAGGGGCCCCATCTGGGGCCAACGTCCTGACTTTC.

This clonotype was seen repeatedly, ten times or more. V is TRBV7-2 and J is TRBJ2-1; D remains unclear. V gave up 6 bases and J gave up 8 bases, with 17 bases separating them. The CDR3 is 14 residues long. Per germline, CDR1 SGHTA and CDR2 FQGNSA. The CDR3 region is CASSPNYLTDEQFF. The CDR3 nucleotides are TGTGCCAGCAGTCCAAATTACCTCACCGATGAGCAGTTCTTC.

On this clonotype itself: Given a much more abundant clone one base away, this may be a read error. The chain couples TRBV5-5 to TRBJ2-6, with a tentative D call TRBD1 (5 bases). The germline gives CDR1 SGHKS, CDR2 YYEKEE (reference sequence). CDR3 length equals 18 residues. In DNA, the CDR3 is TGTGCCAACAGCTTGGCGCAGGGTCGAGCAGCTGGGGCCAACGTCCTGACTTTC. Amino acid sequence: CANSLAQGRAAGANVLTF.

This clonotype has at least ten counts. The chain has TRBV20-1 and TRBJ1-5; no clear D. This CDR3 is built from 14 residues. V was trimmed by 0 bases and J by 2 bases, leaving 8 bases between them. Germline CDR1 DFQATT, CDR2 SNEGSKA (reference sequence). In DNA form, the CDR3 reads TGCAGTGCTAGAGAGGGGTTAGGCAATCAGCCCCAGCATTTT. It translates to CSAREGLGNQPQHF.

This clonotype was counted ten times or more. This sequence joins TRBV7-2 and TRBJ1-1; tentative D call: TRBD1 (5 bases). CDR3 length equals 13 residues. Trimming pared 8 bases from V and 0 bases from J, leaving 10 bases between. Germline CDR1 and CDR2: SGHTA and FQGNSA. This CDR3 is CASGALMNTEAFF. The CDR3 bases are TGTGCCAGCGGGGCCCTAATGAACACTGAAGCTTTCTTT.

At least ten counts were recorded for this clonotype. The chain couples TRBV10-3 to TRBJ2-5; 7 bases fit TRBD1. Unmatched junction bases numbered 4, after V lost 5 bases and J lost 4 bases. Germline CDR1 ENHRY, CDR2 SYGVKD. The CDR3 is 13 amino acids. In DNA form, the CDR3 reads TGTGCCATCAGTAGACAGGGTGGAGAGACCCAGTACTTC. As protein: CAISRQGGETQYF.

This clonotype was seen at least ten times. V is TRBV6-2 or TRBV6-3 and J is TRBJ2-5; 8 bases align to TRBD2. Germline CDR1 reads MNHEY; CDR2 reads SVGEGT. V lost 5 bases and J lost 4; bases outside the gene matches: 12. The CDR3 contains 16 residues. The CDR3 loop is CASSPVTSGGRETQYF. The CDR3, as DNA: TGTGCCAGCAGTCCGGTAACTAGCGGAGGGAGAGAGACCCAGTACTTC.

This clonotype was detected many times. The V gene is TRBV10-3, the J gene TRBJ2-7; the match to TRBD2 covers 9 bases. The CDR3 is 16 amino acids. The germline V gene encodes CDR1 ENHRY and CDR2 SYGVKD. V lost 2 bases to trimming and J lost 2 bases; unmatched junction nucleotides: 7. CDR3: CAISEPGSSGTYEQYF. CDR3 coding DNA: TGTGCCATCAGTGAGCCTGGTTCTAGCGGGACCTACGAGCAGTACTTC.

This clonotype was counted many times. This chain links TRBV6-2 or TRBV6-3 with TRBJ2-5; 14 bases match TRBD2. Looked up from germline, CDR1 is MNHEY and CDR2 is SVGEGT. The CDR3 consists of 15 residues. V lost 5 bases to trimming and J lost 4 bases; unmatched junction nucleotides: 3. CDR3: CASSGGLAGVETQYF. CDR3 DNA sequence: TGTGCCAGCAGTGGGGGACTAGCGGGAGTAGAGACCCAGTACTTC.

This clonotype was observed at least ten times. The V call is TRBV24-1, the J call TRBJ2-1; D gene uncertain. V lost 1 base and J lost 7, with 7 bases in between. This CDR3 is 13 amino acids long. Germline V gene lookup returns CDR1 KGHDR and CDR2 SFDVKD. The CDR3 loop reads CATSDFNSNEQFF. CDR3 in DNA: TGTGCCACCAGTGATTTCAACTCTAATGAGCAGTTCTTC.

This clonotype was detected many times. The chain joins TRBV12-5 to TRBJ2-7, with TRBD2 as a possible D gene (5 bases). CDR1 and CDR2 (germline): LGHNT, FRNRAP. With 2 bases removed from V and 12 bases from J, the gap between germline ends came to 11 bases. The CDR3 sequence is 11 residues long. CDR3 in DNA: TGTGCTAGTGGTTTGCATGGCGGGCCGTACTTC. It translates to CASGLHGGPYF.